Below, 15 T cell receptor beta chains from the same sample are listed, as sequenced in a study of breast tumors, draining lymph nodes, adjacent tissues. TCRdb reprocessed the multiplex PCR reads with MiXCR, giving one entry per CDR3 protein. This table has about 47,000 distinct CDR3 sequences, 23% appearing once. Material: breast tumor tissue. These receptor sequences come from a female donor with breast cancer. Some clones in this sample may be carry-over from other donors' samples.

This clonotype was picked up many times. This chain links TRBV14 with TRBJ1-4; 7 bases agree with TRBD1. CDR3 size: 15 residues. Per the germline V gene, CDR1 is SGHDN and CDR2 is FVKESK. Unmatched junction bases numbered 5, after V lost 4 bases and J lost 3 bases. The CDR3 sequence: CASSLRGQANEKLFF. The CDR3 DNA sequence: TGTGCCAGCAGCCTAAGGGGGCAGGCTAATGAAAAACTGTTTTTT. The whole variable domain, remainder taken from reference TRBV14 and TRBJ1-4, is EAGVTQFPSHSVIEKGQTVTLRCDPISGHDNLYWYRRVMGKEIKFLLHFVKESKQDESGMPNNRFLAERTGGTYSTLKVQPAELEDSGVYFCASSLRGQANEKLFFGSGTQLSVL.

V and J are TRBV29-1 and TRBJ1-2; unclear D gene. This CDR3 has 12 amino acids. The germline gives CDR1 SQVTM, CDR2 ANQGSEA. Trimming took off 5 bases at V and 4 bases at J, with 11 bases between the two ends. DNA of the CDR3: TGCAGCGTTCGGGATCTGACCTATGGCTACACCTTC. It translates to CSVRDLTYGYTF.

This clonotype is deemed medium-sized. The chain joins TRBV10-3 to TRBJ2-3; 7 nucleotides align to TRBD1. Losses at the gene ends were 6 bases for V and 14 bases for J; bases not matched to a gene: 14. The CDR3 is 13 residues long. Germline CDR1 and CDR2: ENHRY and SYGVKD. The CDR3: CAIRPATGKRGYF. The CDR3 DNA reads TGTGCCATCAGACCGGCGACAGGGAAGAGAGGGTATTTT.

This clonotype has ten or more counts. The gene calls are TRBV29-1 and TRBJ2-4, with TRBD1 identical over 8 bases. The germline CDR1 and CDR2 sequences are SQVTM and ANQGSEA. V was pared by 6 bases and J by 8 bases, with 6 bases of the junction left unmatched. The CDR3 has 12 amino acids. CDR3 sequence (DNA): TGCAGCGTGACGACAGGGGAGGACATTCAGTACTTC. Protein: CSVTTGEDIQYF.

The chain carries TRBV20-1 and TRBJ1-1; D perhaps matches TRBD1 (6 bases). V was cut by 0 bases and J by 13 bases, with 15 bases left in between. Germline CDR1 DFQATT, CDR2 SNEGSKA (reference sequence). The CDR3 length is 12 residues. CDR3 region: CSARDRGRGGFF. CDR3 sequence (DNA): TGCAGTGCTAGAGACAGGGGAAGGGGTGGTTTCTTT.

This clonotype occurred many times. This chain uses TRBV20-1 with TRBJ2-3, with 7 bases identical to TRBD2. V gave up 0 bases and J gave up 3 bases; unmatched junction bases: 9. Germline assignment: CDR1 DFQATT and CDR2 SNEGSKA (reference sequence). CDR3 length: 16 amino acids. DNA of the CDR3: TGCAGTGCTAGAGAGTCGGCTAGCGGAATGACAGATACGCAGTATTTT. Protein: CSARESASGMTDTQYF.

Ten or more counts support this clonotype. The chain carries TRBV20-1 and TRBJ1-5; TRBD1 aligns across 7 bases. The CDR3 is 14 amino acids. Germline-derived CDR1 and CDR2 are DFQATT and SNEGSKA (reference sequence). J gave up 3 bases and V 6 bases, and 8 bases lay outside the gene matches. CDR3 bases: TGCAGTGCGATCACAGGGGTGCCCAATCAGCCCCAGCATTTT. As protein: CSAITGVPNQPQHF.

In this sample, this clonotype turned up many times. The chain has TRBV5-5 and TRBJ2-3; 16 bases are shared with TRBD2. The V gene end was trimmed by 0 bases and the J gene end by 5 bases; junction bases not matched to a gene: 6. This CDR3 region has 18 residues. The germline gives CDR1 SGHKS, CDR2 YYEKEE (reference sequence). CDR3 coding DNA: TGTGCCAGCAGCTTGGAGGGACTAGCGGGAGGGCCTTTAGATACGCAGTATTTT. Residues: CASSLEGLAGGPLDTQYF.

This clonotype has at least ten counts. This rearrangement joins TRBV2 to TRBJ2-3; the match to TRBD2 covers 9 bases. Trimming took 2 bases from V and 5 from J; bases not matched to a gene: 11. The CDR3 extends over 17 amino acids. From germline, CDR1 is SNHLY and CDR2 FYNNEI. CDR3 nucleotides: TGTGCCAGCAGTGAATTGGCTAGCGGGGAGACCTTAGATACGCAGTATTTT. Translating gives CASSELASGETLDTQYF.

This clonotype came up many times. This chain links TRBV13 with TRBJ2-7; TRBD1 is a possible D gene (5 bases). CDR1 is PRHDT and CDR2 is FYEKMQ in the germline V gene (reference sequence). V was pared by 1 base and J by 2 bases, with 15 bases between. This CDR3 has 16 amino acids. CDR3 sequence reads: CASSLVFQGPPYEQYF. CDR3 sequence (DNA): TGTGCCAGCAGCTTAGTATTCCAGGGCCCTCCCTACGAGCAGTACTTC.

The sample holds many counts of this clonotype. The genes are TRBV6-4 and TRBJ2-1; D is uncertain. The CDR3 runs to 13 residues. V gave up 2 bases and J gave up 6 bases, with 8 bases separating them. Germline assignment: CDR1 MRHNA and CDR2 SNTAGT. Here the CDR3 DNA reads TGTGCCAGCAGTGACGCCTCTAGCAATGAGCAGTTCTTC. It specifies CASSDASSNEQFF.

This clonotype was counted ten times or more. V gene TRBV5-6 combines with J gene TRBJ1-2, with 9 nucleotides matching TRBD1. Germline CDR1 and CDR2: SGHDT and YYEEEE. This CDR3 has 14 amino acids. J gave up 7 bases and V 7 bases, and 11 bases lay outside the gene matches. The CDR3: CASASWTGEGGYTF. CDR3 in DNA: TGTGCCAGCGCATCATGGACAGGGGAGGGTGGCTACACCTTC.

The genes are TRBV6-1 and TRBJ1-4, with D maybe TRBD1 (5 bases). Germline CDR1 MNHNS, CDR2 SASEGT. CDR3 length: 14 amino acids. Trimming removed 3 bases from V and 10 bases from J, with 15 bases in between. The CDR3 coding sequence is TGTGCCAGCAGTGACGGGGGGTGGGGAGGAAAACTGTTTTTT. Encoded protein: CASSDGGWGGKLFF.

In this sample, this clonotype turned up many times. The V and J genes are TRBV5-1 and TRBJ2-7; 9 bases are shared with TRBD1. The CDR3 extends over 14 amino acids. In germline, CDR1 is SGHRS, CDR2 YFSETQ. V lost 6 bases to trimming and J lost 3 bases; unmatched junction nucleotides: 7. In DNA form, the CDR3 reads TGCGCCAGCAACCCGACAGGGGGAAACTACGAGCAGTACTTC. Encoded protein: CASNPTGGNYEQYF.

This clonotype counts as medium-sized. This rearrangement joins TRBV2 to TRBJ2-3; tentative D call: TRBD2 (5 bases). Germline V lookup: CDR1 SNHLY, CDR2 FYNNEI. The CDR3 spans 15 residues. The V end lost 7 bases, the J end lost 2 bases, and 16 bases lay between the germline ends. CDR3 sequence (DNA): TGTGCCAGCAAAAGAATGGAGGCTATCACAGATACGCAGTATTTT. The encoded protein is CASKRMEAITDTQYF.